This T cell receptor (beta chain) appears in the sequencing data of a study of T cell responses to AZD1222 COVID-19 vaccine. Some clones are missing from TCRdb's copy, which holds only in-frame ones; the method was immunoSEQ multiplex PCR. The sample consists of about 91,000 clones, roughly nine tenths of them appearing once. With 6 bases removed from V and 3 bases from J, the gap between germline ends came to 11 bases. The CDR3 spans 13 residues. The sample consisted of peripheral blood, taken 28 days after the second AZD1222 dose. The source of this sequence is an adult who received the AZD1222 COVID-19 vaccine. The V and J genes are TRBV12-3 or TRBV12-4 and TRBJ1-1; D is possibly TRBD1 (5 bases). As DNA, the CDR3 is TGTGCCAGCAGCCAGGGTACCTACACTGAAGCTTTCTTT. This translates into CASSQGTYTEAFF.